The sequence of this T cell receptor (beta chain) was determined in a study of beta chain features in type 1 diabetes. Expressed TCRB transcripts were sequenced, since all the RNA that had been isolated was reverse transcribed. Data came from immunoSEQ multiplex PCR; TCRdb stores just in-frame clones and leaves some out. The sample records about 220,000 clones, 9.5% to 13% being singletons. CD4+ cells of the naive, central memory, regulatory and stem cell-like memory types were sorted via CD45RO/CCR7/CD25/CD127/CD95/CD27. General observations from the study: Patients with Type 1 diabetes showed moderately but significantly shorter TCRB CDR3s in all four CD4+ subsets. A PCR bias possibly favoring shorter templates would apply equally to patients and controls.

This CDR3 comprises 13 residues. Germline V gene data show CDR1 as SGDLS and CDR2 as YYNGEE. Trimming stripped 4 bases from V and 6 bases from J, with 12 bases between. This clone showed up many times. Its antigen is unidentified. V usage is TRBV9 and J usage is TRBJ2-3; D not certain. The TCR was taken from a man between 18 and 35 years old in good health. Source material: central memory CD4+ T cells from blood. The CDR3 DNA sequence: TGTGCCAGCAGCCCCGACCGAGCGGATACGCAGTATTTT. It specifies CASSPDRADTQYF. The variable domain in full, completed from reference TRBV9 and TRBJ2-3, reads DSGVTQTPKHLITATGQRVTLRCSPRSGDLSVYWYQQSLDQGLQFLIQYYNGEERAKGNILERFSAQQFPDLHSELNLSSLELGDSALYFCASSPDRADTQYFGPGTRLTVL.